This T cell receptor beta chain was sequenced in a study of shared clonotypes between healthy human individuals (TCRdb year 2020). Context from the whole study: Three men and a couple of women, aged 18 to 49 years, made up the cohort. For each donor, three plates each were used for CD4 naive and CD4 memory, two plates were used for CD8 naive, and one plate was used for CD8 memory. To estimate repertoire size and how much clonotypes are shared between individuals, the study performed deep sequencing of blood TCR repertoires from roughly five healthy adults. Different laboratories and diverse techniques were used to prepare libraries and sequence TCR repertoires, to increase sequencing depth and limit assay-specific biases. Each donor's leukapheresis produced roughly between roughly 0.85 and 10 billion PBMCs.

Turning to this clone: Its antigen target is currently unknown. Base-call qualities are not available, and no considerably larger clone is one nucleotide away.

Using the deep immunoSEQ assay, multiplex PCR amplified TCR CDR3 regions from genomic DNA. Extracted genomic DNA from each cell subset was spread evenly across all wells of several immunoSEQ 96-well plates, with each plate serving as a replicate. For sorted subsets, each replicate PCR was loaded with around 200 ng genomic DNA, equivalent to 30,000 to 35,000 T cell genomes. Purified libraries were measured with a Qubit 3.0 fluorometer, size-checked on a Bioanalyzer 2100, and measured again with the KAPA Library Quantification kit. Every immunoSEQ 96-well plate was sequenced on a separate single-read 150-cycle Illumina NextSeq 550 flow cell. Turning to the authors' computational methods: The immunoSEQ output contained only junctional sequences without quality scores, so filtering could not match that applied to full-length reads. Sequences were annotated with PyIR, a Python wrapper for IgBLAST v1.9, using IMGT germline references to assign V/J genes and CDR3. Reads were filtered out if the reads had weak V/J assignments (E-value above 1e-6), no CDR3, stop codons, out-of-frame junctions, or ambiguous translated residues. A V3J clonotype was defined by an identical inferred V gene, J gene, and CDR3 amino acid sequence. To compute the percentage overlap between repertoires, the number of shared unique clonotypes was divided by the size of the smaller repertoire. Three approaches were used to assess repertoire richness: RTK rarefaction, the Chao1 estimator, and Recon v2.1 estimates of unobserved clonotypes. Generation probabilities for all TCRbeta clonotypes obtained by the gDNA method from a handful of donors were computed using OLGA. TCRdb took this table from immuneACCESS and kept in-frame rearrangements with V and J called. Such tables lack part of the clones; where checked against another copy, unresolved V genes explain under half of the gap, and the rest is unexplained. The DNA was the basis for D and trimming; V, J and clone size are from that table. The sample table contains roughly 810,000 clones; only one count was recorded for around 96% of them. The ten largest make up about 0.22% of the sample.

Paper-wide results and their limitations: The genetic and exposure-history diversity represented was limited by the small number of donors. Estimated clonotype richness was generally larger for naive than for memory subsets. Sharing across a few donors was observed for around 4.8% of naive CD4, over 3% of naive CD8, 2% to 2.5% of memory CD4, and roughly 0.4% of memory CD8 clonotypes. Only blood was sampled, and tissue TCR repertoires likely differ from those in blood. Clonotypes shared by all four sorted-subset donors showed higher generation probabilities than non-shared clonotypes. Pairwise subsampling led to the expectation that sequencing depth would affect the degree of clonotype sharing among donors. Rarefaction of sorted-subset datasets indicated incomplete sequencing despite the large sequencing depth.

For the CD8 naive samples, CD45RO-negative cells were positively selected for CCR7, yielding a CD45RA+CCR7+ population from which TemRA cells were excluded. Healthy HIV-negative adults with no recently reported acute infections or vaccinations were included as donors. Every donor was a Caucasian adult living in Nashville, Tennessee, USA. Blood was collected by leukapheresis, and PBMCs were isolated by Ficoll-Histopaque density gradient centrifugation and then cryopreserved in liquid nitrogen vapor phase. Purity and quantity of every magnetically sorted T cell population were checked by analytical flow cytometry. Genomic DNA was isolated from each sorted fraction and quantified by UV absorbance on a Nanodrop 2000c. V drops 11 bases and J drops 8 bases, leaving 12 bases in between. CDR1 and CDR2 are read off the germline V gene as SNHLY and FYNNEI. From cysteine to phenylalanine, the CDR3 is 11 amino acids long. The retained sequence is limited to the CDR3, 33 bases, with the frame set at the first base.

The sequence joins TRBV2 to TRBJ2-2; no D segment can be confidently identified. The sequenced material came from naive CD8+ T cells sorted from blood. The sample's cell subset or site label, decoded: CD45RA+CCR7+. The clonotype originates from a man between 25 and 39 years old in good health. The CDR3 is CAGIRDGELFF. In nucleotides, the sequence is TGTGCCGGAATTAGAGATGGGGAGCTGTTTTTT.